This T cell receptor (beta chain) comes out of a study of T cell responses to AZD1222 COVID-19 vaccine. This CDR3 has 13 amino acids. The V end was cut by 4 bases, the J end by 2 bases, with 9 bases between. CDR1 SGHRS and CDR2 YFSETQ come from the germline V gene. Sequenced by immunoSEQ multiplex PCR; TCRdb stores in-frame clones only, minus some. Of about 120,000 clones in the sample, about 91% were seen once. Comments on this clone: Its matching antigen is unknown.

Study findings and constraints: White British people made up most donors, females outnumbered males, and clonal diversity was possibly underestimated. Receipt of two AZD1222 doses was followed by a rise in Spike-specific TCR breadth and depth. In the spike-specific TCR repertoire, nearly half reportedly target unmutated variant regions.

This receptor was identified in an adult in good health. The V call is TRBV5-1, the J call TRBJ2-5; D ambiguous. Material: peripheral blood, obtained on day 0 of AZD1222 vaccination. The CDR3 DNA reads as TGCGCCAGCAGCACCCACGGACAAGAGACCCAGTACTTC. Amino acid sequence: CASSTHGQETQYF.